These T cell receptor beta chains were read from a single sample in a study of cytomegalovirus exposure and HLA in healthy donors. Profiling relied on immunoSEQ multiplex PCR, and the TCRdb table lists in-frame clones only, not all of them. The sample includes over 75,000 clones, roughly 80% of them seen just once. Sequencing used PBMCs. The receptors originated from a woman aged 45 to 65 in good health and CMV-seronegative. Each CDR3 is given with its conserved first and last residue. Fields, in order: J gene, clone size, D gene, V gene, CDR3 DNA, CDR3 protein. The D gene is left open where the match is weak. A clone size is listed for some rows: how often the clone was seen (once, few, many), or a class if it is expanded.

j_call: TRBJ2-5
clone_size: -
d_call: -
v_call: TRBV5-1
cdr3_nt: TGCGCCAGCAGCTTGGAGGGGGGGCTCGAGCAGACCCAGTACTTC
cdr3_aa: CASSLEGGLEQTQYF

j_call: TRBJ1-1
clone_size: -
d_call: -
v_call: TRBV18
cdr3_nt: TGTGCCAGCTCACCATCTAGACAGGCCCTGGGGGACACTGAAGCTTTCTTT
cdr3_aa: CASSPSRQALGDTEAFF

j_call: TRBJ2-1
clone_size: few
d_call: -
v_call: TRBV7-3
cdr3_nt: TGTGCCAGCAGCCCGCCGGGTGGGTACAATGAGCAGTTCTTC
cdr3_aa: CASSPPGGYNEQFF

j_call: TRBJ2-7
clone_size: -
d_call: TRBD2
v_call: TRBV27
cdr3_nt: TGTGCCAGCAGTTTTCTCACGGGAGGGCCGCTGTACGAGCAGTACTTC
cdr3_aa: CASSFLTGGPLYEQYF

j_call: TRBJ2-3
clone_size: -
d_call: -
v_call: TRBV7-9
cdr3_nt: TGTGCCAGCGCACCTCCATTCGGAGATACGCAGTATTTT
cdr3_aa: CASAPPFGDTQYF

j_call: TRBJ1-6
clone_size: -
d_call: TRBD1
v_call: TRBV4-1
cdr3_nt: TGCGCCAGCAGCCAAACCGGACAGGCTAATTCACCCCTCCACTTT
cdr3_aa: CASSQTGQANSPLHF

j_call: TRBJ1-2
clone_size: -
d_call: TRBD1
v_call: TRBV4-1
cdr3_nt: TGCGCCAGCAGCCAAGGGACAGGGGGTGACTATGGCTACACCTTC
cdr3_aa: CASSQGTGGDYGYTF

j_call: TRBJ2-7
clone_size: -
d_call: -
v_call: TRBV19
cdr3_nt: TGTGCCAGTAGTATAGCAGCAGGGCTTACCTCCTACGAGCAGTACTTC
cdr3_aa: CASSIAAGLTSYEQYF

j_call: TRBJ1-2
clone_size: -
d_call: -
v_call: TRBV7-3
cdr3_nt: TGTGCCAGCAGCCCTGACAGTAACTATGGCTACACCTTC
cdr3_aa: CASSPDSNYGYTF

j_call: TRBJ1-2
clone_size: -
d_call: -
v_call: TRBV29-1
cdr3_nt: TGCAGCGTTGTAGGGGGAAACTATGGCTACACCTTC
cdr3_aa: CSVVGGNYGYTF

j_call: TRBJ1-2
clone_size: -
d_call: -
v_call: TRBV7-2
cdr3_nt: TGTGCCAGCAGCTTATGGGGGGAGACCCGTCACCTTAACTATGGCTACACCTTC
cdr3_aa: CASSLWGETRHLNYGYTF

j_call: TRBJ1-1
clone_size: once
d_call: -
v_call: TRBV27
cdr3_nt: TGTGCCAGCAGTCCCGGGGTGGGAGGCACTGAAGCTTTCTTT
cdr3_aa: CASSPGVGGTEAFF

j_call: TRBJ2-7
clone_size: -
d_call: TRBD2
v_call: TRBV4-1
cdr3_nt: TGCGCCAGCAGCCGGATTGGGACTACCCTCTCCTACGAGCAGTACTTC
cdr3_aa: CASSRIGTTLSYEQYF

j_call: TRBJ1-4
clone_size: -
d_call: -
v_call: TRBV5-1
cdr3_nt: TGCGCCAGCAGCACAACGGGAATCTCGGCGGAAAAACTGTTTTTT
cdr3_aa: CASSTTGISAEKLFF

j_call: TRBJ2-2
clone_size: -
d_call: TRBD1
v_call: TRBV6-5
cdr3_nt: TGTGCCAGCAGTTACTCAGCGGACAGGGGTGTCGGGGAGCTGTTTTTT
cdr3_aa: CASSYSADRGVGELFF

j_call: TRBJ1-1
clone_size: -
d_call: -
v_call: TRBV5-6
cdr3_nt: TGTGCCAGCAGCTCGGACAGCTATAACACTGAAGCTTTCTTT
cdr3_aa: CASSSDSYNTEAFF

j_call: TRBJ2-3
clone_size: -
d_call: -
v_call: TRBV18
cdr3_nt: TGTGCCAGCTCACCTCTGGGGGACTCGCCAGATACGCAGTATTTT
cdr3_aa: CASSPLGDSPDTQYF

j_call: TRBJ1-6
clone_size: -
d_call: -
v_call: TRBV25-1
cdr3_nt: TGTGCCAGCAGTGGGGGGGGCAGGGCGAGCTCCTATAATTCACCCCTCCACTTT
cdr3_aa: CASSGGGRASSYNSPLHF

j_call: TRBJ2-5
clone_size: -
d_call: TRBD1
v_call: TRBV30
cdr3_nt: TGTGCCTGGAGTGCCGGACAGGGTTTAATTTCTAATGGGATATTTATTGAGGAGACCCAGTACTTC
cdr3_aa: CAWSAGQGLISNGIFIEETQYF

j_call: TRBJ1-3
clone_size: -
d_call: -
v_call: TRBV5-6
cdr3_nt: TGTGCCAGCAGCTTATCTAGGGACAAGGGAAACACCATATATTTT
cdr3_aa: CASSLSRDKGNTIYF

j_call: TRBJ2-3
clone_size: -
d_call: -
v_call: TRBV7-3
cdr3_nt: TGTGCCAGCAGCTCCGCCGGGAGAACCACAGATACGCAGTATTTT
cdr3_aa: CASSSAGRTTDTQYF

j_call: TRBJ2-5
clone_size: -
d_call: -
v_call: TRBV5-1
cdr3_nt: TGCGCCAGCAGGGGCACCACTAGGGAGACCCAGTACTTC
cdr3_aa: CASRGTTRETQYF

j_call: TRBJ2-7
clone_size: -
d_call: -
v_call: TRBV6-5
cdr3_nt: TGTGCCAGCAGTTCCAACGACCCGGGGAAATTCTACGAGCAGTACTTC
cdr3_aa: CASSSNDPGKFYEQYF

j_call: TRBJ2-3
clone_size: once
d_call: TRBD1
v_call: TRBV29-1
cdr3_nt: TGCAGCGTGGTGGACAGGGTTTTGACAGATACGCAGTATTTT
cdr3_aa: CSVVDRVLTDTQYF

j_call: TRBJ2-1
clone_size: -
d_call: TRBD1
v_call: TRBV5-1
cdr3_nt: TGCGCCAGCAGCTACACAGGGGGCGGCTATGAGCAGTTCTTC
cdr3_aa: CASSYTGGGYEQFF

j_call: TRBJ1-1
clone_size: -
d_call: -
v_call: TRBV5-1
cdr3_nt: TGCGCCAGCAGCTTGGAGGCAGGGTCAGGCACTGAAGCTTTCTTT
cdr3_aa: CASSLEAGSGTEAFF

j_call: TRBJ2-1
clone_size: -
d_call: TRBD2
v_call: TRBV5-4
cdr3_nt: TGTGCCAGCAGCTTGCGGGCTAGCGGGAGTAGGGATGAGCAGTTCTTC
cdr3_aa: CASSLRASGSRDEQFF

j_call: TRBJ1-4
clone_size: -
d_call: -
v_call: TRBV6-5
cdr3_nt: TGTGCCAGCAGTTACTCAGGGTGGGAGAAAAAACTGTTTTTT
cdr3_aa: CASSYSGWEKKLFF

j_call: TRBJ1-1
clone_size: -
d_call: -
v_call: TRBV27
cdr3_nt: TGTGCCAGCAACCTATACGACAGCAACACTGAAGCTTTCTTT
cdr3_aa: CASNLYDSNTEAFF

j_call: TRBJ1-2
clone_size: -
d_call: -
v_call: TRBV7-9
cdr3_nt: TGTGCCAGCAGCTTAGTTTGGAGCAGCTATGGCTACACCTTC
cdr3_aa: CASSLVWSSYGYTF

j_call: TRBJ1-1
clone_size: -
d_call: -
v_call: TRBV30
cdr3_nt: TGTGCCTGGGAGGCCCCCGGTACTGAAGCTTTCTTT
cdr3_aa: CAWEAPGTEAFF

j_call: TRBJ1-1
clone_size: -
d_call: TRBD1
v_call: TRBV7-8
cdr3_nt: TGTGCCAGCAGCTTAGCAACCAACCGGGACAGGGGTGATAAGGGGAAAGCTTTCTTT
cdr3_aa: CASSLATNRDRGDKGKAFF

j_call: TRBJ1-1
clone_size: -
d_call: -
v_call: TRBV4-3
cdr3_nt: TGCGCCAGCAGCCAAGATCGGGGGATTCAGAACACTGAAGCTTTCTTT
cdr3_aa: CASSQDRGIQNTEAFF

j_call: TRBJ1-4
clone_size: few
d_call: TRBD1
v_call: TRBV2
cdr3_nt: TGTGCCAGCAACCGCAACCCTTCAGGGGGGATTAATGAAAAACTGTTTTTT
cdr3_aa: CASNRNPSGGINEKLFF

j_call: TRBJ1-1
clone_size: -
d_call: -
v_call: TRBV29-1
cdr3_nt: TGCAGCGTTGAAGGTTTCCGCGGGAACACTGAAGCTTTCTTT
cdr3_aa: CSVEGFRGNTEAFF

j_call: TRBJ1-2
clone_size: -
d_call: TRBD1
v_call: TRBV7-2
cdr3_nt: TGTGCCAGCAGCTACCGGAGGGGGCAAGGCTACACCTTC
cdr3_aa: CASSYRRGQGYTF

j_call: TRBJ1-1
clone_size: -
d_call: TRBD1
v_call: TRBV6-5
cdr3_nt: TGTGCCAGCAGCCGGACAGGAAACACTGAAGCTTTCTTT
cdr3_aa: CASSRTGNTEAFF

j_call: TRBJ2-3
clone_size: -
d_call: TRBD2
v_call: TRBV7-9
cdr3_nt: TGTGCCAGCAGCCACGGGGGGTTCACAGATACGCAGTATTTT
cdr3_aa: CASSHGGFTDTQYF

j_call: TRBJ1-6
clone_size: few
d_call: TRBD1
v_call: TRBV2
cdr3_nt: TGTGCCAGCAGTTTAGGGGACAGTACTGATTCACCCCTCCACTTT
cdr3_aa: CASSLGDSTDSPLHF

j_call: TRBJ1-2
clone_size: -
d_call: -
v_call: TRBV7-2
cdr3_nt: TGTGCCAGCAGGAGGACAGCTAACTATGGCTACACCTTC
cdr3_aa: CASRRTANYGYTF

j_call: TRBJ2-2
clone_size: -
d_call: TRBD1
v_call: TRBV7-9
cdr3_nt: TGTGCCAGCAGGACCGGGACAGGGGACACCGGGGAGCTGTTTTTT
cdr3_aa: CASRTGTGDTGELFF

j_call: TRBJ1-1
clone_size: -
d_call: -
v_call: TRBV5-4
cdr3_nt: TGTGCCAGCAGCTTGTTTCCCCGGTCGGGATCAAACACTGAAGCTTTCTTT
cdr3_aa: CASSLFPRSGSNTEAFF

j_call: TRBJ1-4
clone_size: -
d_call: TRBD1
v_call: TRBV19
cdr3_nt: TGTGCCAGTAGTAACGGACAGGGAATCGAAAAACTGTTTTTT
cdr3_aa: CASSNGQGIEKLFF

j_call: TRBJ2-1
clone_size: -
d_call: TRBD1
v_call: TRBV6-1
cdr3_nt: TGTGCCAGCAGTGTTGACAGGGGGCAGAATGAGCAGTTCTTC
cdr3_aa: CASSVDRGQNEQFF

j_call: TRBJ2-2
clone_size: -
d_call: TRBD2
v_call: TRBV29-1
cdr3_nt: TGCAGCGTTGGGGAGCGGGGGGGGGAGCTGTTTTTT
cdr3_aa: CSVGERGGELFF

j_call: TRBJ2-1
clone_size: few
d_call: -
v_call: TRBV15
cdr3_nt: TGTGCCACCAGCAGAGATGCGGGTCCTAACAATGAGCAGTTCTTC
cdr3_aa: CATSRDAGPNNEQFF

j_call: TRBJ1-1
clone_size: -
d_call: -
v_call: TRBV5-1
cdr3_nt: TGCGCCAGCAGCCCCTCAGTGAACACTGAAGCTTTCTTT
cdr3_aa: CASSPSVNTEAFF

j_call: TRBJ1-3
clone_size: -
d_call: -
v_call: TRBV7-9
cdr3_nt: TGTGCCAGCAGCTTCCGGGAAGGAAACACCATATATTTT
cdr3_aa: CASSFREGNTIYF

j_call: TRBJ1-5
clone_size: -
d_call: -
v_call: TRBV9
cdr3_nt: TGTGCCAGCAGCGTATCCTTACTGTATTACTGCAATCAGCCCCAGCATTTT
cdr3_aa: CASSVSLLYYCNQPQHF